The entry that follows covers one T cell receptor (beta chain) sequence. Its antigen is not identified. PCR was performed using 60 Vbeta and 13 Jbeta primers. Assay used: immunoSEQ multiplex PCR; TCRdb lists only in-frame clones, some missing. The sample lists 110,000 to 150,000 clones, about 84% occurring once. The germline gives CDR1 SGHVS, CDR2 FNYEAQ. Trimming took 2 bases from V and 5 from J, leaving 4 bases between them. The CDR3 runs to 12 residues. This record belongs to a study of cytomegalovirus exposure and HLA in healthy donors. Study-wide points: There were some public TCRs occurring in many donors, but most TCR sequences were rare. The productive fraction for most TCR beta V segments was about 87% or about 30% in an earlier analysis.

Input material: PBMCs. The rearrangement uses TRBV7-6 and TRBJ2-1; no firm D call. The receptor's source is a male donor in good health and CMV-seronegative. This CDR3 reads CASSLQNNEQFF. The CDR3 coding sequence is TGTGCCAGCAGCTTACAGAACAATGAGCAGTTCTTC. The full variable domain, with the rest looked up from reference TRBV7-6 and TRBJ2-1, is GAGVSQSPRYKVTKRGQDVALRCDPISGHVSLYWYRQALGQGPEFLTYFNYEAQQDKSGLPNDRFSAERPEGSISTLTIQRTEQRDSAMYRCASSLQNNEQFFGPGTRLTVL.